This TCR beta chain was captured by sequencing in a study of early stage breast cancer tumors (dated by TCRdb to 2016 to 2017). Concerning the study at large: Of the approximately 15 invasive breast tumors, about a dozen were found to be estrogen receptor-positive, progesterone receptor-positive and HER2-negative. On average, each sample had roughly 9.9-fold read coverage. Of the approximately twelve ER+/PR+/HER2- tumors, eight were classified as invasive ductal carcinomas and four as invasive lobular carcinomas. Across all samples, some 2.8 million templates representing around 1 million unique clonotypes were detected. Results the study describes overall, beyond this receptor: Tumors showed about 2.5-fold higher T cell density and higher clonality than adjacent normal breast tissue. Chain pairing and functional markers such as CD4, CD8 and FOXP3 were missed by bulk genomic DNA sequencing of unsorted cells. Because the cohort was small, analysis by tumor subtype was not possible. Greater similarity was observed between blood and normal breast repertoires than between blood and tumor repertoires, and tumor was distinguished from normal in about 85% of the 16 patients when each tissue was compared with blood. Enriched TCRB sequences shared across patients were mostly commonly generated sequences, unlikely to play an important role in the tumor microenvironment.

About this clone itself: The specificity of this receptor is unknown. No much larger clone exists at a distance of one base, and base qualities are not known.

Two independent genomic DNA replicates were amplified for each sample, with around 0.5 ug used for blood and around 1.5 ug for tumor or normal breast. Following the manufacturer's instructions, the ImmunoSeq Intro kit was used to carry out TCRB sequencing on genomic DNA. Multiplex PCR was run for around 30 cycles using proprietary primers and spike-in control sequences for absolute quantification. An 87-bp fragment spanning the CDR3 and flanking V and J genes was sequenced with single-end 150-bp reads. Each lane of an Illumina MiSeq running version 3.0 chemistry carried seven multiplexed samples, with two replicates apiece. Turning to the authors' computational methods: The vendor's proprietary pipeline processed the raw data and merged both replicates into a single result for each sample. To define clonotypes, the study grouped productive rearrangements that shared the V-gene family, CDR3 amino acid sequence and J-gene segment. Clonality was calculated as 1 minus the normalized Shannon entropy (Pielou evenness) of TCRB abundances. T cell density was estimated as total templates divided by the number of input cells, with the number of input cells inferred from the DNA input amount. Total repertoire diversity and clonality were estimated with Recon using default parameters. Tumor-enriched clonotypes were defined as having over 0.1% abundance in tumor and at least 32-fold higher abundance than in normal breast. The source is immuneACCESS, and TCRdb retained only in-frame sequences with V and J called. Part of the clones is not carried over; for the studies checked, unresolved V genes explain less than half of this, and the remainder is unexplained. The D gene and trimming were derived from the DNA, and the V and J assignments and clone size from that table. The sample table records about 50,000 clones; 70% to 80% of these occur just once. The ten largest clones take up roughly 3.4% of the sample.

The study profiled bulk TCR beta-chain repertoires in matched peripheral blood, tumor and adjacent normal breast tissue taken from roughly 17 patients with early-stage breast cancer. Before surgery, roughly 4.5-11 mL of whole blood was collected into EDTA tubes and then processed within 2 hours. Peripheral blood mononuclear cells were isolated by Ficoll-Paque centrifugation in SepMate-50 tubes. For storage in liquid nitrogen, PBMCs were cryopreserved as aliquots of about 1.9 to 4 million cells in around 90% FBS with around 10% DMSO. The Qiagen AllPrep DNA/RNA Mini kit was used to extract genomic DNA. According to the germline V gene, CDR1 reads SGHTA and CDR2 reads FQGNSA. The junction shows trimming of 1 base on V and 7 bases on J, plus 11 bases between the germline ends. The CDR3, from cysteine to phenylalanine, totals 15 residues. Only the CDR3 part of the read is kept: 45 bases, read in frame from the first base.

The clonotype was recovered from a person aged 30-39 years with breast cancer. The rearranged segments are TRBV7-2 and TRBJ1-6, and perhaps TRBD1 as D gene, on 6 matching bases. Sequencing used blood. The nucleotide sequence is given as TGTGCCAGCAGCTTAGGAGCAGGGGCAAATTCACCCCTCCACTTT. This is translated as CASSLGAGANSPLHF. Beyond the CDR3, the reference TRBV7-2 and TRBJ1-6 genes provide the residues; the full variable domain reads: GAGVSQSPSNKVTEKGKDVELRCDPISGHTALYWYRQSLGQGLEFLIYFQGNSAPDKSGLPSDRFSAERTGGSVSTLTIQRTQQEDSAVYLCASSLGAGANSPLHFGNGTRLTVT.